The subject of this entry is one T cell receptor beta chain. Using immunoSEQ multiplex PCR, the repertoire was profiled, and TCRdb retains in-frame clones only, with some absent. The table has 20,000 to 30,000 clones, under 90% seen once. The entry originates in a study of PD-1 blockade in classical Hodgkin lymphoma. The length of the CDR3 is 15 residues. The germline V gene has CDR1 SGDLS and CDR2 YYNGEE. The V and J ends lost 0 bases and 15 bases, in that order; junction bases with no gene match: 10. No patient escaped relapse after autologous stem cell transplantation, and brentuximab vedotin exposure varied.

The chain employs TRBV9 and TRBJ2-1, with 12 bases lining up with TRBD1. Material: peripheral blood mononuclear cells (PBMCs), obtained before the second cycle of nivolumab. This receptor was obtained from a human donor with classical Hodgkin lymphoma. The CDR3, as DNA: TGTGCCAGCAGCGTAGCGGGACAGGGGGCACCCATCCGGTTCTTC. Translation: CASSVAGQGAPIRFF.